The 31 T cell receptor beta chains reported below all come from one sample, sequenced in a study of human T cells and chemical hapten exposure. Specified time point: patch test 1, 2 weeks after DPC sensitization. As for treatment: therapeutic diphenylcyclopropenone sensitization with weekly scalp DPC. Each CDR3 protein gets one entry after TCRdb re-called the RACE reads with MiXCR. The sample holds roughly 360,000 distinct CDR3 sequences, roughly 4.8% seen once. Material: whole blood, obtained in connection with sensitization to the hapten diphenylcyclopropenone (DPC). These receptors were collected from a woman in her forties or fifties with alopecia areata. Some clones in this sample may be carry-over from other donors' samples.

The chain carries TRBV20-1 and TRBJ1-6, with D perhaps matching TRBD1 (5 bases). This CDR3 contains 14 residues. The ends were cut back, 0 bases at V and 7 bases at J, with 10 bases in the middle. Germline CDR1 DFQATT, CDR2 SNEGSKA (reference sequence). CDR3 nucleotides: TGCAGTGCTAGAGAGGGGGGGTACAATTCACCCCTCCACTTT. Its translation: CSAREGGYNSPLHF.

Ten or more counts support this clonotype. The J gene is TRBJ2-5, the V gene TRBV5-1; D may be TRBD1 (6 bases). The CDR3 runs 16 residues. V was pared by 1 base and J by 1 base, with 14 bases between. Per the germline V gene, CDR1 is SGHRS and CDR2 is YFSETQ. The CDR3: CASSLNSWDTQETQYF. CDR3 DNA: TGCGCCAGCAGCTTGAATTCGTGGGACACCCAAGAGACCCAGTACTTC.

Ten or more counts support this clonotype. The chain links TRBV10-2 to TRBJ2-1, with 13 bases matching TRBD2. The CDR3 runs 15 residues. Germline values: CDR1 WSHSY, CDR2 SAAADI. Unmatched junction bases numbered 3, after V lost 3 bases and J lost 7 bases. The DNA for the CDR3 is TGCGCCAGCAGTGATCGACTAGCGGGAGGAAATGAGCAGTTCTTC. Amino acids: CASSDRLAGGNEQFF.

At least ten counts were recorded for this clonotype. V and J are TRBV5-1 and TRBJ2-7, with D uncertain. V was pared by 4 bases and J by 2 bases, with 13 bases between. The germline V gene encodes CDR1 SGHRS and CDR2 YFSETQ. The CDR3 is 14 amino acids. The CDR3 DNA reads TGCGCCAGCAGCCGCGACGGCGACGCCTACGAGCAGTACTTC. Translating gives CASSRDGDAYEQYF. Full variable domain (outside the CDR3, taken from reference TRBV5-1 and TRBJ2-7): KAGVTQTPRYLIKTRGQQVTLSCSPISGHRSVSWYQQTPGQGLQFLFEYFSETQRNKGNFPGRFSGRQFSNSRSEMNVSTLELGDSALYLCASSRDGDAYEQYFGPGTRLTVT.

This clonotype was observed many times. The rearrangement links TRBV6-2 or TRBV6-3 to TRBJ2-1; D may be TRBD1 (6 bases). The CDR3 extends over 15 amino acids. In germline, CDR1 is MNHEY, CDR2 SVGEGT. V was shortened by 2 bases and J by 7 bases, with 15 bases between the two germline ends. CDR3: CASSYPRDTGNEQFF. CDR3 DNA: TGTGCCAGCAGTTACCCCAGGGACACTGGGAATGAGCAGTTCTTC.

This clonotype has a count of ten or more. The chain carries TRBV29-1 and TRBJ2-7; D may be TRBD2 (5 bases). V lost 6 bases, J lost 4 bases, and 16 bases lay in between. The germline CDR1 and CDR2 sequences are SQVTM and ANQGSEA. The CDR3 has 13 residues. Here the CDR3 DNA reads TGCAGCGTCGGATCGGGGTCACGATACGAGCAGTACTTC. It is translated as CSVGSGSRYEQYF.

The chain combines TRBV6-1 with TRBJ1-6; D not certain. Trimming pared 6 bases from V and 7 bases from J, leaving 13 bases between. Germline V lookup: CDR1 MNHNS, CDR2 SASEGT. This CDR3 region has 14 residues. CDR3 bases: TGTGCCAGCAGGGCCGGGTCGTCGAATTCACCCCTCCACTTT. This translates into CASRAGSSNSPLHF.

This clonotype has ten or more counts. V gene TRBV9 combines with J gene TRBJ1-5; D unresolved. Trimming removed 0 bases at V and 5 bases at J, with 12 bases between. The germline CDR1 and CDR2 sequences are SGDLS and YYNGEE. There are 15 residues in the CDR3. DNA of the CDR3: TGTGCCAGCAGCGTAGGATCCGGGGATCATCAGCCCCAGCATTTT. Translated, it gives CASSVGSGDHQPQHF.

The chain combines TRBV10-3 with TRBJ2-3; D uncertain. Germline V lookup: CDR1 ENHRY, CDR2 SYGVKD. This CDR3 spans 13 amino acids. V shed 5 bases and J shed 0 bases, with 6 bases lying between them. CDR3 sequence (DNA): TGTGCCATCAGTTTGGACAGCACAGATACGCAGTATTTT. Protein product: CAISLDSTDTQYF.

This clonotype was seen repeatedly, ten times or more. The CDR3: CSVTRNTGELFF. The CDR3 bases are TGCAGCGTTACCCGGAACACCGGGGAGCTGTTTTTT. V gene TRBV29-1 combines with J gene TRBJ2-2; D unclear. Trimming cost V 5 bases and J 1 base, with 5 bases left between them. CDR1 and CDR2 from the germline V gene are SQVTM and ANQGSEA. This CDR3 region has 12 residues.

This clonotype was recorded many times. The chain employs TRBV20-1 and TRBJ1-1; no firm D call. V gave up 2 bases and J gave up 5 bases, with 9 bases separating them. The CDR3 consists of 12 residues. Germline CDR1 reads DFQATT; CDR2 reads SNEGSKA (reference sequence). In DNA form, the CDR3 reads TGCAGTGCTAGAAGAGGGATGACTGAAGCTTTCTTT. Translated, it gives CSARRGMTEAFF.

This clonotype was counted ten times or more. The chain joins TRBV29-1 to TRBJ2-2, with unresolved D. Between the trimmed V and J ends, which lost 1 base and 2 bases, there was a span of 8 bases. The germline V gene encodes CDR1 SQVTM and CDR2 ANQGSEA. The CDR3 is 14 amino acids. CDR3 in DNA: TGCAGCGTTGAAGGGCAGGACAACACCGGGGAGCTGTTTTTT. Its translation is CSVEGQDNTGELFF.

The chain joins TRBV3-1 to TRBJ2-7; no clear D. V lost 6 bases and J lost 0, with 15 bases in between. Germline loops: CDR1 LGHDT, CDR2 YNNKEL (reference sequence). The CDR3 is 15 residues long. For the CDR3, the DNA is TGTGCCAGCAGGCCTAGTTTGGGCAGCTCCTACGAGCAGTACTTC. Encoded protein: CASRPSLGSSYEQYF.

In its sample, this clonotype was seen many times. V is TRBV12-3 or TRBV12-4 and J is TRBJ1-2, with a weak D call TRBD1 (5 bases). V lost 4 bases, J lost 7 bases, and 22 bases lay in between. The CDR3 has 16 residues. Here the CDR3 reads CASSYSGRERDRGYTF. The CDR3 coding sequence is TGTGCCAGCAGTTATTCAGGGAGGGAGAGAGACCGTGGCTACACCTTC.

This clonotype was counted a few times. The gene calls are TRBV20-1 and TRBJ1-2; D is uncertain. The CDR3 totals 16 residues. Germline CDR1 and CDR2: DFQATT and SNEGSKA (reference sequence). The V and J ends lost 3 bases and 3 bases respectively, with 20 bases between them. Written as DNA, the CDR3 is TGCAGTGCTAGGAGGCCGGCGGGAGGGTTCGACTATGGCTACACCTTC. Amino acid sequence: CSARRPAGGFDYGYTF.

The table lists this clonotype with a few counts. The V gene is TRBV9, the J gene TRBJ2-1; tentative D call: TRBD1 (5 bases). The CDR3 extends over 13 amino acids. Trimming took off 3 bases at V and 4 bases at J, with 8 bases between the two ends. Germline V gene data show CDR1 as SGDLS and CDR2 as YYNGEE. The CDR3 DNA reads as TGTGCCAGCAGCGGAGACAGTTACAATGAGCAGTTCTTC. It is translated as CASSGDSYNEQFF.

In this sample, this clonotype turned up many times. The genes are TRBV29-1 and TRBJ2-5; D may be TRBD2 (6 bases). The V end was cut by 0 bases, the J end by 5 bases, with 16 bases between. The CDR3 is 15 residues long. The V gene's germline CDR1 is SQVTM and CDR2 ANQGSEA. CDR3 loop: CSVEDPGVRGETQYF. CDR3 sequence (DNA): TGCAGCGTTGAAGATCCGGGGGTACGGGGGGAGACCCAGTACTTC.

In this sample, this clonotype turned up a few times. The chain has TRBV14 and TRBJ2-1; 8 nucleotides line up with TRBD1. The CDR3 sequence is 20 residues long. J gave up 2 bases and V 1 base, and 16 bases lay outside the gene matches. Germline V gene sequence: CDR1 SGHDN, CDR2 FVKESK. CDR3 sequence (DNA): TGTGCCAGCAGCCAAGCTTGGTCTTACTCCCCAGGGGGCCCCTACAATGAGCAGTTCTTC. Translation: CASSQAWSYSPGGPYNEQFF.

This clonotype was counted ten times or more. The CDR3 spells CASSRTTDTQYF. DNA of the CDR3: TGTGCCAGCAGTCGAACCACAGATACGCAGTATTTT. The chain carries TRBV6-5 and TRBJ2-3, with D hard to call. There are 12 residues in the CDR3. Germline V gene lookup returns CDR1 MNHEY and CDR2 SVGAGI. V lost 5 bases and J 2 bases, leaving 5 bases between the germline ends.

Many counts were recorded for this clonotype. V gene TRBV7-9 combines with J gene TRBJ1-5, with D perhaps TRBD1 (5 bases). The V gene lost 7 bases and the J gene lost 3 bases, with 13 bases spanning the gap. This CDR3 spans 14 amino acids. Germline values: CDR1 SEHNR, CDR2 FQNEAQ (reference sequence). CDR3 protein: CASTSDSLNQPQHF. CDR3 DNA sequence: TGTGCCAGCACCTCTGACAGCCTCAATCAGCCCCAGCATTTT.

This clonotype was detected only a few times. The chain couples TRBV2 to TRBJ2-3, with D maybe TRBD1 (6 bases). V lost 6 bases to trimming and J lost 1 base, with 11 bases between them. The CDR3 spans 14 residues. The germline gives CDR1 SNHLY, CDR2 FYNNEI. The CDR3 sequence: CASRTRQGTDTQYF. The CDR3 nucleotides are TGTGCCAGCAGGACACGACAGGGCACAGATACGCAGTATTTT.

In this sample, this clonotype turned up many times. V usage is TRBV7-3 and J usage is TRBJ1-1; D possibly corresponds to TRBD1 (5 bases). CDR1 and CDR2 from the germline V gene are SGHTA and FQGTGA. The CDR3 totals 14 residues. V was clipped by 4 bases and J by 2 bases, with 11 bases between them. CDR3: CASSSRQSNTEAFF. The CDR3 nucleotides are TGTGCCAGCAGCTCCCGACAGTCAAACACTGAAGCTTTCTTT.

This chain links TRBV27 with TRBJ1-6; D is ambiguous. V lost 7 bases and J lost 7, with 11 bases in between. The CDR3 spans 13 residues. In germline, CDR1 is MNHEY, CDR2 SMNVEV (reference sequence). Here the CDR3 reads CASTARENSPLHF. DNA of the CDR3: TGTGCCAGCACCGCCCGCGAAAATTCACCCCTCCACTTT.

The gene calls are TRBV2 and TRBJ1-2, with D tentatively TRBD1 (6 bases). V dropped 7 bases and J dropped 8 bases, with 17 bases sitting between them. This CDR3 has 13 amino acids. Germline CDR1 SNHLY, CDR2 FYNNEI. As DNA, the CDR3 is TGTGCCAGCATCGCTACAGGGTCGGCGGGCTACACCTTC. It translates to CASIATGSAGYTF. Together with reference TRBV2 and TRBJ1-2, the CDR3 gives the full variable domain: EPEVTQTPSHQVTQMGQEVILRCVPISNHLYFYWYRQILGQKVEFLVSFYNNEISEKSEIFDDQFSVERPDGSNFTLKIRSTKLEDSAMYFCASIATGSAGYTFGSGTRLTVV.

The chain uses TRBV5-1 and TRBJ2-7; D is tentatively TRBD1 or TRBD2 (5 bases each). This CDR3 comprises 15 residues. V was cut by 1 base and J by 3 bases, with 14 bases left in between. In germline, CDR1 is SGHRS, CDR2 YFSETQ. CDR3 bases: TGCGCCAGCAGCTTGACGCCAGGGACCCTCTACGAGCAGTACTTC. Translated, it gives CASSLTPGTLYEQYF.

This clonotype was seen many times. V usage is TRBV2 and J usage is TRBJ2-5, with D unresolved. The V and J ends lost 6 bases and 2 bases respectively, with 4 bases between them. There are 11 residues in the CDR3. Germline V gene lookup returns CDR1 SNHLY and CDR2 FYNNEI. CDR3 region: CASREQETQYF. The CDR3 DNA reads as TGTGCCAGCAGGGAGCAAGAGACCCAGTACTTC.

This clonotype has ten or more counts. The chain has TRBV11-2 and TRBJ2-1, with D maybe TRBD1 (5 bases). CDR3 length: 14 amino acids. V gave up 7 bases and J gave up 5 bases, with 15 bases separating them. Per the germline V gene, CDR1 is SGHAT and CDR2 is FQNNGV. The DNA for the CDR3 is TGTGCCAGCACCGGTAGGGGTCTCGACAATGAGCAGTTCTTC. Amino acid sequence: CASTGRGLDNEQFF.

V and J are TRBV11-2 and TRBJ2-7, with D possibly matching TRBD1 (5 bases). V lost 3 bases, J lost 2 bases, and 8 bases lay in between. Germline V gene lookup returns CDR1 SGHAT and CDR2 FQNNGV. The CDR3 totals 13 residues. The CDR3 protein is CASSFDSPYEQYF. In nucleotides, the CDR3 is TGTGCCAGCAGCTTCGACAGCCCCTACGAGCAGTACTTC.

There are many counts of this clonotype. The gene calls are TRBV27 and TRBJ1-4, with unresolved D. The CDR3 length is 14 residues. The V end was cut by 4 bases, the J end by 8 bases, with 14 bases between. Germline V CDR1 and CDR2: MNHEY, SMNVEV (reference sequence). The CDR3 spells CASSSIHPYEKLFF. DNA for the CDR3: TGTGCCAGCAGTTCGATTCACCCCTACGAAAAACTGTTTTTT.

This clonotype has ten or more counts. The chain couples TRBV7-3 to TRBJ2-3; D is uncertain. Germline lookup yields CDR1 SGHTA and CDR2 FQGTGA. This CDR3 is built from 13 residues. Between the trimmed V and J ends, which lost 2 bases and 5 bases, there was a span of 8 bases. CDR3 protein: CASSLYSRDTQYF. Written as DNA, the CDR3 is TGTGCCAGCAGCTTATACTCACGAGATACGCAGTATTTT.

This clonotype was seen a few times. This chain joins TRBV20-1 and TRBJ1-5; tentatively, D is TRBD1 (5 bases). The CDR3 covers 15 residues. V gave up 1 base and J gave up 2 bases, with 12 bases separating them. CDR1 and CDR2 from the germline V gene are DFQATT and SNEGSKA (reference sequence). This CDR3 is CSARGDGIRNQPQHF. The CDR3 nucleotides are TGCAGTGCTAGAGGGGACGGGATACGCAATCAGCCCCAGCATTTT.